This T cell receptor (beta chain) was sequenced for a study of CD8 T cells in Susac syndrome. Random hexamers were used to reverse transcribe roughly 0.5 to 1 ug of RNA. TCRdb processed the immunoSEQ multiplex PCR reads anew with MiXCR; each CDR3 protein has one entry. The table includes 120,000 or so distinct CDR3 sequences, roughly 95% detected once. The CDR3 runs to 13 residues. In germline, CDR1 is MNHEY, CDR2 SMNVEV (reference sequence). V dropped 6 bases and J dropped 10 bases, with 15 bases sitting between them. The receptor was derived from a human donor with Susac syndrome. V usage is TRBV27 and J usage is TRBJ1-4; D possibly corresponds to TRBD1 (6 bases). Material for sequencing was CD4+ T cells from PBMCs. Written as DNA, the CDR3 is TGTGCCAGCAGCGAACAGGGACGCGGAAAACTGTTTTTT. Protein sequence: CASSEQGRGKLFF.